This T cell receptor beta chain is drawn from a study of T cell repertoires in cytomegalovirus infection. Overall study context: HLA-B-restricted CMV epitopes that are well studied were used alongside recently identified HLA-C-restricted ones.

As to this clonotype: Its cognate antigen is unknown.

Study-wide results and limits: Identification of carriers of CMV plus the relevant HLA was performed using cumulative public TCR beta family frequency.

TCRdb independently ran MiXCR on the reads; one entry per CDR3 protein. Among about half a million distinct CDR3 sequences listed, under 45% were seen once. Trimming left V 4 bases short and J 4 bases short, with 21 bases between. Germline CDR1 and CDR2: SGDLS and YYNGEE. The CDR3 extends over 18 amino acids. The chain links TRBV9 to TRBJ2-6; tentative D call: TRBD2 (7 bases). This TCR was recovered from a human donor in good health (CMV status not recorded). Some clones in this sample may be carry-over from other donors' samples. The specimen comprised cultured PBMCs, sampled from culture after CMV antigen stimulation. The DNA of the CDR3 is TGTGCCAGCAGCCCGGAGGGGGGGGATCCGTCAGGGGCCAACGTCCTGACTTTC. This gives the protein CASSPEGGDPSGANVLTF.